Below, 25 T cell receptor beta chains from the same sample are listed, as sequenced in a study of T cell responses to AZD1222 COVID-19 vaccine. The assay was immunoSEQ multiplex PCR, and TCRdb's table has in-frame clones only and misses some. The table shows around 100,000 clones, with around 90% occurring only once. The specimen was peripheral blood, collected on day 0 of AZD1222 vaccination. The receptors derive from an adult in good health.

V usage is TRBV7-8 and J usage is TRBJ1-1, with D perhaps matching TRBD1 (6 bases). The germline V gene has CDR1 SGHVS and CDR2 FQNEAQ. Trimming shortened V by 5 bases and J by 1 base, and 14 bases separated the two germline ends. The CDR3 consists of 15 residues. As DNA, the CDR3 is TGTGCCAGCAGCCAGTACCCGGGACAGAACACTGAAGCTTTCTTT. Amino acids: CASSQYPGQNTEAFF.

This chain joins TRBV14 and TRBJ2-6; D gene uncertain. The CDR3 covers 15 residues. Deletions cut 0 bases from V and 2 bases from J, with 5 bases between. Germline values: CDR1 SGHDN, CDR2 FVKESK. The CDR3 DNA sequence: TGTGCCAGCAGCCAAGACCAGGCTGGGGCCAACGTCCTGACTTTC. Amino acids: CASSQDQAGANVLTF.

The V and J genes are TRBV4-1 and TRBJ2-7; a weak D match, TRBD1 (5 bases). V lost 0 bases to trimming and J lost 6 bases, with 12 bases between them. The CDR3 covers 14 residues. Germline V gene data show CDR1 as MGHRA and CDR2 as YSYEKL. The DNA of the CDR3 is TGCGCCAGCAGCCAAGACCACCCAGGGCTCGAGCAGTACTTC. It encodes CASSQDHPGLEQYF.

A few counts support this clone. CDR3 region: CASSQVIISPLHF. CDR3 sequence (DNA): TGCGCCAGCAGCCAAGTGATAATTTCACCCCTCCACTTT. The rearrangement links TRBV4-1 to TRBJ1-6, with D hard to call. This CDR3 contains 13 residues. The V end was cut by 1 base, the J end by 9 bases, with 7 bases between. CDR1 and CDR2 (germline): MGHRA, YSYEKL.

The V and J genes are TRBV19 and TRBJ1-4, with 7 bases lining up with TRBD1. Trimming removed 6 bases from V and 8 bases from J; junction bases left unmatched: 6. Germline CDR1 is LNHDA and CDR2 is SQIVND (reference sequence). This CDR3 comprises 13 residues. The DNA for the CDR3 is TGTGCCAGTAGACCTGGGACAGTCGAAAAACTGTTTTTT. Translating gives CASRPGTVEKLFF.

In DNA, the CDR3 is TGTGCCAGCAGCCGACAGGGGTCGGAGACCCAGTACTTC. This gives the protein CASSRQGSETQYF. This rearrangement joins TRBV27 to TRBJ2-5; 8 bases are a match to TRBD1. V lost 6 bases to trimming and J lost 5 bases; unmatched junction nucleotides: 5. Per germline, CDR1 MNHEY and CDR2 SMNVEV (reference sequence). This CDR3 is 13 amino acids long.

The J gene is TRBJ2-7, the V gene TRBV9; TRBD1 aligns across 8 bases. V was pared by 0 bases and J by 4 bases, with 3 bases of the junction left unmatched. CDR1 SGDLS and CDR2 YYNGEE come from the germline V gene. There are 14 residues in the CDR3. The CDR3 nucleotides are TGTGCCAGCAGCGTAGGGACAGGGTTTTACGAGCAGTACTTC. The encoded protein is CASSVGTGFYEQYF.

This clone was counted once. J is TRBJ1-2 and V is TRBV6-2 or TRBV6-3, with no clear D. This CDR3 is built from 14 residues. Trimming shortened V by 0 bases and J by 4 bases, and 9 bases separated the two germline ends. From germline, CDR1 is MNHEY and CDR2 SVGEGT. The CDR3 nucleotides read TGTGCCAGCAGTTACTCGCCAGATTTCTATGGCTACACCTTC. This encodes CASSYSPDFYGYTF.

The gene calls are TRBV4-3 and TRBJ1-1, with D possibly being TRBD1 (5 bases). CDR1 and CDR2 (germline): LGHNA, YSLEER. Trimming took off 0 bases at V and 1 base at J, with 12 bases between the two ends. This CDR3 region has 16 residues. CDR3 protein: CASSQEVPGTNTEAFF. Written as DNA, the CDR3 is TGCGCCAGCAGCCAAGAGGTTCCAGGGACGAACACTGAAGCTTTCTTT.

The rearrangement uses TRBV9 and TRBJ2-3, with TRBD2 matching 11 bases. J was trimmed by 11 bases and V by 0 bases; bases with no gene match: 8. Germline V gives CDR1 SGDLS, CDR2 YYNGEE. This CDR3 region has 15 residues. This CDR3 is CASSVVAGGVLEQYF. For the CDR3, the DNA is TGTGCCAGCAGCGTAGTAGCGGGGGGGGTTTTGGAGCAGTATTTT.

V gene TRBV7-8 combines with J gene TRBJ1-2; D is perhaps TRBD1 (5 bases). Between the trimmed V and J ends, which lost 1 base and 8 bases, there was a span of 20 bases. Germline lookup yields CDR1 SGHVS and CDR2 FQNEAQ. CDR3 length: 16 amino acids. CDR3 coding DNA: TGTGCCAGCAGCTTAGGACTTCGGACACAGACGGAAGGCTACACCTTC. As protein: CASSLGLRTQTEGYTF.

The chain is built from TRBV7-2 and TRBJ1-1; D gene ambiguous. Trimming removed 1 base from V and 3 bases from J, with 9 bases in between. This CDR3 spans 14 amino acids. Germline V gene sequence: CDR1 SGHTA, CDR2 FQGNSA. CDR3 DNA: TGTGCCAGCAGCTTAGATGGGGAGGACACTGAAGCTTTCTTT. It is translated as CASSLDGEDTEAFF.

This clone was seen a single time. The gene calls are TRBV25-1 and TRBJ1-4; D is uncertain. The CDR3 length is 12 residues. The germline CDR1 and CDR2 sequences are MGHDK and SYGVNS. As DNA, the CDR3 is TGTGCTGCGACAACTCATAATGAAAAACTGTTTTTT. Its translation is CAATTHNEKLFF.

The gene calls are TRBV5-1 and TRBJ1-2; no reliable D call. From germline, CDR1 is SGHRS and CDR2 YFSETQ. Trimming left V 0 bases short and J 5 bases short, with 5 bases between. The CDR3 has 12 amino acids. This CDR3 reads CASSLEGYGYTF. CDR3 nucleotide sequence: TGCGCCAGCAGCTTGGAAGGGTATGGCTACACCTTC.

V usage is TRBV4-3 and J usage is TRBJ2-2; D is ambiguous. CDR3 size: 17 residues. Germline CDR1 reads LGHNA; CDR2 reads YSLEER. V shed 4 bases and J shed 0 bases, with 15 bases lying between them. The CDR3 nucleotides read TGCGCCAGCAGCCGCCAACGACTGATCTCGAACACCGGGGAGCTGTTTTTT. Amino acids: CASSRQRLISNTGELFF.

This clone came up once. The CDR3 protein is CASRATGSSNEKLFF. CDR3 in DNA: TGTGCCAGTAGGGCAACGGGGTCCTCTAATGAAAAACTGTTTTTT. This sequence joins TRBV19 and TRBJ1-4; D unresolved. Looked up from germline, CDR1 is LNHDA and CDR2 is SQIVND (reference sequence). V was clipped by 6 bases and J by 3 bases, with 14 bases between them. This CDR3 is built from 15 residues.

This clone is a singleton in its sample. V usage is TRBV6-1 and J usage is TRBJ2-7; D possibly corresponds to TRBD2 (6 bases). The CDR3 loop spans 16 amino acids. Germline assignment: CDR1 MNHNS and CDR2 SASEGT. V gave up 3 bases and J gave up 2 bases, with 17 bases separating them. CDR3 in DNA: TGTGCCAGCAGTGAGAGCGCGGTAGCGGTAACCTACGAGCAGTACTTC. Translation gives CASSESAVAVTYEQYF.

The chain employs TRBV29-1 and TRBJ2-7; 8 nucleotides match TRBD1. The V segment lost 4 bases and the J segment 3 bases; nucleotides outside the gene matches: 11. The CDR3 is made up of 15 amino acids. CDR1 and CDR2 from the germline V gene are SQVTM and ANQGSEA. The CDR3 here is CSVATQDRAIYEQYF. The CDR3 nucleotides are TGCAGCGTTGCGACCCAGGACAGGGCTATCTACGAGCAGTACTTC.

This clone has just a few counts. The chain links TRBV5-1 to TRBJ2-2; D call uncertain. CDR3 length: 11 amino acids. Between the trimmed V and J ends, which lost 3 bases and 10 bases, there was a span of 7 bases. Germline V gene lookup returns CDR1 SGHRS and CDR2 YFSETQ. CDR3 sequence: CASSYSEELFF. Written as DNA, the CDR3 is TGCGCCAGCAGCTACTCCGAGGAGCTGTTTTTT.

J is TRBJ1-2 and V is TRBV2; D might be TRBD1 (6 bases). V was cut by 5 bases and J by 6 bases, with 13 bases left in between. The CDR3 loop spans 13 amino acids. Per the germline V gene, CDR1 is SNHLY and CDR2 is FYNNEI. The CDR3 DNA reads as TGTGCCAGCAGTACGCACAGGGATCATGGCTACACCTTC. Its translation is CASSTHRDHGYTF.

The J gene is TRBJ2-5, the V gene TRBV18; D is possibly TRBD1 (6 bases). Trimming removed 3 bases at V and 1 base at J, with 9 bases between. Per germline, CDR1 KGHSH and CDR2 LQKENI. The CDR3 spans 14 residues. The CDR3 protein is CASSPGAIQETQYF. The CDR3 region has the DNA TGTGCCAGCTCACCGGGGGCGATCCAAGAGACCCAGTACTTC.

DNA for the CDR3: TGTGCCAGCAGCCCCGGGCCTAGGACAGGGGGCTTTGATGAGCAGTTCTTC. Its translation: CASSPGPRTGGFDEQFF. The chain links TRBV5-6 to TRBJ2-1, with 11 bases lining up with TRBD1. The V and J ends lost 4 bases and 8 bases, in that order; junction bases with no gene match: 14. The CDR3 consists of 17 residues. The V gene's germline CDR1 is SGHDT and CDR2 YYEEEE.

V and J are TRBV20-1 and TRBJ1-1, with 10 nucleotides matching TRBD1. The CDR3 has 15 residues. Germline V gene sequence: CDR1 DFQATT, CDR2 SNEGSKA (reference sequence). Losses at the gene ends were 3 bases for V and 3 bases for J; bases not matched to a gene: 7. The CDR3 DNA follows: TGCAGTGCTAGTAGGACAGGGGGGTTCGACACTGAAGCTTTCTTT. Translation gives CSASRTGGFDTEAFF.

The rearrangement links TRBV28 to TRBJ2-7; perhaps TRBD2 as D (5 bases). CDR3 length equals 13 residues. V gave up 10 bases and J gave up 2 bases, with 15 bases separating them. Germline V lookup: CDR1 MDHEN, CDR2 SYDVKM. CDR3 protein: CATGRVGAYEQYF. The CDR3 coding sequence is TGTGCCACCGGTAGGGTGGGAGCCTACGAGCAGTACTTC. The full variable domain, with the rest looked up from reference TRBV28 and TRBJ2-7, is DVKVTQSSRYLVKRTGEKVFLECVQDMDHENMFWYRQDPGLGLRLIYFSYDVKMKEKGDIPEGYSVSREKKERFSLILESASTNQTSMYLCATGRVGAYEQYFGPGTRLTVT.

The CDR3 DNA sequence: TGTGCCATCAGTGACCCGACCCACCTCGCGCGTTTTGGCTACACCTTC. It yields the protein CAISDPTHLARFGYTF. The chain employs TRBV10-3 and TRBJ1-2; no definite D call. V lost 3 bases to trimming and J lost 7 bases, with 21 bases between them. The CDR3 has 16 residues. Germline V gene data show CDR1 as ENHRY and CDR2 as SYGVKD.